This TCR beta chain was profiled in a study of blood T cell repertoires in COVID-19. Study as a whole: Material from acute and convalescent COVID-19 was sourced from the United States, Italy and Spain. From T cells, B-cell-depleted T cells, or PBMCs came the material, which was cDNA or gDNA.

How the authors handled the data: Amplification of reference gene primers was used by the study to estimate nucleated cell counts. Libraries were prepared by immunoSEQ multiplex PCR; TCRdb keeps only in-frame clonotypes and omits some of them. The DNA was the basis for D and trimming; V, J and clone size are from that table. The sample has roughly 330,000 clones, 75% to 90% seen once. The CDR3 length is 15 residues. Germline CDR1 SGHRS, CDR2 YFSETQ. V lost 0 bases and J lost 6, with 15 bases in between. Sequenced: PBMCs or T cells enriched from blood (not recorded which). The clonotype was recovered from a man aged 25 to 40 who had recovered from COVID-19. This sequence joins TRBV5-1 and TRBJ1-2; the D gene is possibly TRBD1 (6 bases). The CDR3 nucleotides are TGCGCCAGCAGCTTGGCCCAGCCAGGGGATGATGGCTACACCTTC. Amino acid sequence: CASSLAQPGDDGYTF.